Listed below are T cell receptor beta chains from one sample, sequenced in a study of blood T cell repertoires in COVID-19. The protocol was immunoSEQ multiplex PCR, while the TCRdb copy is restricted to in-frame clones and leaves out a portion. Of more than 250,000 clones in the sample, 85% were seen once. Material: peripheral blood. These receptors all stem from a man aged 45-65 years with active or convalescent COVID-19. Both conserved end residues are trimmed from each CDR3.

V gene	J gene	CDR3 protein
TRBV6-2/TRBV6-3	TRBJ1-5	ASSYSLDSPDQPQH
TRBV30	TRBJ2-4	AWSVRNRDDIQY
TRBV5-1	TRBJ2-7	ASSSSGRDVPN
TRBV7-3	TRBJ1-1	ASSSKGTEAF
TRBV6-2/TRBV6-3	TRBJ1-5	ASSYGGSQPQH
TRBV4-1	TRBJ2-2	ASSQPLVAGELF
TRBV7-2	TRBJ2-3	ASSRQGTSGTDTQY
TRBV10-2	TRBJ2-1	ASGKSSGDNEQF
TRBV9	TRBJ2-5	ASSDGTVLYQETQY
TRBV19	TRBJ2-2	ASNHRRGDTGELF
TRBV6-2/TRBV6-3	TRBJ1-5	ASSPRTVIGTNQPQH
TRBV7-9	TRBJ2-6	ASWRSGANVLT
TRBV27	TRBJ2-7	ASSLLDSRGAEQY
TRBV25-1	TRBJ1-2	ASSESLNYGYT
TRBV9	TRBJ1-2	ASSVAREPRDAGYT
TRBV18	TRBJ1-4	ASSPRIGRDNEKLF
TRBV5-1	TRBJ2-7	ASSLGRGAYYEQY
TRBV7-9	TRBJ1-5	ASSTRQGKTEPQH
TRBV19	TRBJ1-5	ASSIVYSLNQPQH
TRBV4-2	TRBJ2-3	ASSQVGQGATDSY
TRBV2	TRBJ2-7	ASSDRGLGYEQY
TRBV21-1	TRBJ1-4	ASSKEERANEKLF
TRBV25-1	TRBJ2-3	ASSERSGGIADTQY
TRBV3-1/TRBV3-2	TRBJ2-1	ASSLGAYNEQF
TRBV15	TRBJ2-5	ATSGRVQETQY
TRBV14	TRBJ2-1	ASSQGQLNGQF
TRBV3-1/TRBV3-2	TRBJ1-3	ATTRDFSGNTIY
TRBV6-2/TRBV6-3	TRBJ2-5	ASSPTYFAGSQETQY
TRBV30	TRBJ2-3	AWTVGGGRRDTQY
TRBV7-3	TRBJ1-2	ASSYLAPGQAFYGYT
TRBV14	TRBJ2-2	ASSPTGLAGLTGELF
TRBV19	TRBJ1-2	ASTPPGGVGDGYT
TRBV15	TRBJ2-1	ATSRGLAGGSSYNEQF
TRBV24-1	TRBJ2-5	ATRKGQQETQY
TRBV5-1	TRBJ2-2	ASSLVDRATGELF
TRBV19	TRBJ1-2	ASTLGGQGRYGYT